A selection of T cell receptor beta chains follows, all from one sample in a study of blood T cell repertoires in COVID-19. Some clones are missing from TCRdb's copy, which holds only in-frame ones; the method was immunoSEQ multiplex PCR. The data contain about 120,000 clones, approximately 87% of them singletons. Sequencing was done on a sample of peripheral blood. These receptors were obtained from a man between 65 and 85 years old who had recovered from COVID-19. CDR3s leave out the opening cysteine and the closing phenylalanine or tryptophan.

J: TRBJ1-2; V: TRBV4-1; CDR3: ASSQDWTAHDEYGYT
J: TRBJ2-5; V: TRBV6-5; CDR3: ASAKTGTEETQY
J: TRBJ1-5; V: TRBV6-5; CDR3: ATNRGGMDQPQH
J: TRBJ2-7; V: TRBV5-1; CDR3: ASSLLAGGLEQY
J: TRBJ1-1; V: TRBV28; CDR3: ATFTRGTEAF
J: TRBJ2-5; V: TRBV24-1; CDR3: ATSDSRQANQETQY
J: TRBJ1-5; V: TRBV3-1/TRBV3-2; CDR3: ASSQVSGVAQPQH
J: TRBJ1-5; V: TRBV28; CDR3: ASSGGGPQH
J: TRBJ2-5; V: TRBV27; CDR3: ASSFLGAQETQY
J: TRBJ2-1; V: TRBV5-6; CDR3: ASSLGRLGRNNEQF
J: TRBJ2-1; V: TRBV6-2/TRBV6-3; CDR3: ASSYSRPRQF
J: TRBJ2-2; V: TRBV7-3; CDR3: ASRPSGGLNTGELF
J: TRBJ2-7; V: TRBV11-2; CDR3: ASSLVLGGEQY
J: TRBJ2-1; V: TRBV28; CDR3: ASSFSGGAFSDEQF
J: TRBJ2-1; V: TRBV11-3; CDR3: ASSLGQYNEQF
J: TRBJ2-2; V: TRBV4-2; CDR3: ASSPASGRAGELF
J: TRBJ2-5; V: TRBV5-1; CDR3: ASNPGSGQETQY
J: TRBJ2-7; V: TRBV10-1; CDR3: ASSEAGQGVREQY
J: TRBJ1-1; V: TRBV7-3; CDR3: ASSPTDYTEAF
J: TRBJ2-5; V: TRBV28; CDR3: ASSRTGAGLAWETQY